This T cell receptor beta chain is drawn from a study of shared clonotypes between healthy human individuals. Germline values: CDR1 MNHNS, CDR2 SASEGT. Trimming pared 9 bases from V and 6 bases from J, leaving 17 bases between. The CDR3 consists of 14 residues. TCRdb's copy holds only in-frame clones and misses some; the assay was immunoSEQ multiplex PCR. The table lists fewer than 2.5 million clones, 93% of them singletons. There were only Caucasian adults among the donors, and all lived in Nashville, Tennessee. The receptor was isolated from a young man in good health. Some clones in this sample may be carry-over from other donors' samples. The sequencing input was naive CD4+ T cells from PBMCs. Described subset: CD45RA+ positively selected. This rearrangement joins TRBV6-1 to TRBJ2-2, with D unresolved. The CDR3 coding sequence is TGTGCCAGTTCCTTCACAAGGTTGGCCGGGGAGCTGTTTTTT. Residues: CASSFTRLAGELFF.